This T cell receptor beta chain was sequenced in a study of cytomegalovirus exposure and HLA in healthy donors. Study conclusions and caveats: The likely origin of a cluster of highly shared sequence variants was a sequencing artifact. Reported findings show TCR beta sequences accurately forecast HLA-A and HLA-B alleles in most subjects.

About this clone: Its antigen is not identified.

60 Vbeta and 13 Jbeta primers were used in PCR. Profiling relied on immunoSEQ multiplex PCR, and the TCRdb table lists in-frame clones only, not all of them. Here the sample spans approximately 240,000 clones, 85% to 90% being singletons. The ends lost 6 bases at V and 4 bases at J; junction bases unmatched: 10. The CDR3 runs to 15 residues. Germline V gene lookup returns CDR1 MRHNA and CDR2 SNTAGT. What was sequenced was PBMCs. The chain recombines TRBV6-4 with TRBJ1-2, with 8 bases that match TRBD1. This clonotype originated in a woman younger than 35 in good health and CMV-seronegative. This CDR3 is CASRRGSGQGYGYTF. For the CDR3, the DNA is TGTGCCAGCAGGAGGGGGAGCGGACAGGGCTATGGCTACACCTTC.